A selection of T cell receptor beta chains follows, all from one sample in a study of PD-L1 blockade in urothelial cancer. Assay: immunoSEQ multiplex PCR; the TCRdb copy retains only in-frame clones and omits some. The sample records more than 80,000 clones, around 80% being singletons. The source material was PBMCs, sampled around atezolizumab (anti-PD-L1) treatment. The receptors were gathered from a man in his 70s with urothelial cancer. The conserved cysteine and the conserved F or W are not part of the CDR3 here.

V gene	CDR3 length	J gene	CDR3 protein
TRBV23-1	14	TRBJ2-7	ASSQFSGQGSYEQY
TRBV6-5	13	TRBJ2-1	ASRPLAGGRYEQF
TRBV7-9	12	TRBJ2-7	ASSLAGEDGEQY
TRBV27	11	TRBJ1-1	ASSFSGGTEAF
TRBV7-9	12	TRBJ1-1	ASIPGGYGTEAF
TRBV13	12	TRBJ1-1	ASTLDRLNTEAF
TRBV9	14	TRBJ1-2	ASSVAGSTGNYGYT
TRBV15	14	TRBJ2-2	ATSRGGGEGTGELF
TRBV9	11	TRBJ1-1	ASSVGQGPEAF
TRBV9	11	TRBJ1-1	ASSQTGNTEAF
TRBV7-2	12	TRBJ2-7	ASSSGDRTYEQY
TRBV6-5	13	TRBJ2-2	ASSTGIWNTGELF
TRBV6-5	12	TRBJ2-5	ASSPPGQQETQY
TRBV2	13	TRBJ2-5	ASRAGTSAGETQY
TRBV2	14	TRBJ2-3	ASSSGLSPSTDTQY
TRBV18	12	TRBJ1-2	ASSPPAGTYGYT
TRBV7-9	9	TRBJ2-1	ASSKENEQF
TRBV7-2	11	TRBJ2-7	ASSRPHYYEQY
TRBV30	11	TRBJ1-3	AWRGQGVNTIY
TRBV5-1	13	TRBJ2-3	ASSLAGRSTDTQY
TRBV13	11	TRBJ2-2	ASSLLQRGELF
TRBV19	12	TRBJ2-2	ASTSTGWSGELF